This T cell receptor (beta chain) emerged from a study of blood T cell repertoires in COVID-19. Generated by immunoSEQ multiplex PCR, the TCRdb table keeps only in-frame clones and is missing some. The data contain 330,000 or so clones, about 87% of them singletons. The sample consisted of PBMCs or T cells enriched from blood (not recorded which). The source of this sequence is a man under 40 who had recovered from COVID-19.

CDR3 nucleotide sequence: TGCAGTGCTAGTGTCGGGTCCGATAATTCACCCCTCCACTTT. It specifies CSASVGSDNSPLHF. The chain recombines TRBV20-1 with TRBJ1-6; no definite D call. CDR3 length: 14 residues. Trimming shortened V by 3 bases and J by 5 bases, and 11 bases separated the two germline ends. CDR1 and CDR2 (germline): DFQATT, SNEGSKA (reference sequence).